A selection of T cell receptor beta chains follows, all from one sample in a study of cytomegalovirus exposure and HLA in healthy donors. Sequencing used immunoSEQ multiplex PCR; TCRdb keeps in-frame clones, though not all of them. Among about 170,000 clones listed, 70% to 90% were seen once. The material sequenced was PBMCs. The origin of the receptors is a man aged 18 to 35 in good health and CMV-seropositive. Both conserved end residues are part of each CDR3. The order of the fields is J gene, D gene, V gene, clone size, CDR3 DNA, CDR3 protein. D genes are given only for firm matches. Rows give clone size only sometimes, using once, few, many, or a class for an expanded clone.

j_call: TRBJ2-1
d_call: -
v_call: TRBV20-1
clone_size: once
cdr3_nt: TGCAGTGTTACAGGGAACAATGAGCAGTTCTTC
cdr3_aa: CSVTGNNEQFF

j_call: TRBJ1-1
d_call: TRBD1
v_call: TRBV9
clone_size: once
cdr3_nt: TGTGCCAGCAGCGTCGCTGATACAGGGGGCATGAACACTGAAGCTTTCTTT
cdr3_aa: CASSVADTGGMNTEAFF

j_call: TRBJ2-2
d_call: TRBD1
v_call: TRBV10-1
clone_size: -
cdr3_nt: TGCGCCAGCAGTGGGACAGGGGGCTTAAAACACCGGGGAGCTGTTTTT
cdr3_aa: CASSGTGGLKHRGAVF

j_call: TRBJ2-2
d_call: TRBD2
v_call: TRBV7-8
clone_size: -
cdr3_nt: TGTGCCAGCAGCTCCTCGGCTGTTTCGGGGGGGGCGGACGGGGAGCTGTTTTTT
cdr3_aa: CASSSSAVSGGADGELFF

j_call: TRBJ2-1
d_call: TRBD1
v_call: TRBV30
clone_size: -
cdr3_nt: TGTGCCTGGGGGACAGGCACGAACAATGAGCAGTTCTTC
cdr3_aa: CAWGTGTNNEQFF

j_call: TRBJ2-1
d_call: -
v_call: TRBV6-6
clone_size: -
cdr3_nt: TGTGCCAGCAGCCGCCAGGCCTACAATGAGCAGTTCTTC
cdr3_aa: CASSRQAYNEQFF

j_call: TRBJ1-4
d_call: TRBD1
v_call: TRBV5-5
clone_size: -
cdr3_nt: TGTGCCAGCAGCTTGGCCGGGGAGACAGGGCGCGAGGAAAAACTGTTTTTT
cdr3_aa: CASSLAGETGREEKLFF

j_call: TRBJ2-5
d_call: -
v_call: TRBV2
clone_size: once
cdr3_nt: TGTGCCAGCAGTGACCCGCGGACACAGGGTGAGACCCAGTACTTC
cdr3_aa: CASSDPRTQGETQYF

j_call: TRBJ2-1
d_call: TRBD1
v_call: TRBV6-5
clone_size: once
cdr3_nt: TGTGCCAGCAAGGGTCCGCAGGGGGATTTCTTC
cdr3_aa: CASKGPQGDFF

j_call: TRBJ1-6
d_call: -
v_call: TRBV6-1
clone_size: -
cdr3_nt: TGTGCCAGCAGTGGGTCCACGGGGGTTAATTCACCCCTCCACTTT
cdr3_aa: CASSGSTGVNSPLHF

j_call: TRBJ2-7
d_call: TRBD1
v_call: TRBV13
clone_size: -
cdr3_nt: TGTGCCAGCAGCCCGACAGGGGGCCCATCTGGGCCCTCGGAGCAGTACTTC
cdr3_aa: CASSPTGGPSGPSEQYF

j_call: TRBJ2-1
d_call: TRBD2
v_call: TRBV11-3
clone_size: -
cdr3_nt: TGTGCCAGCAGCCTTAGCGGGGGGTACAATGAGCAGTTCTTC
cdr3_aa: CASSLSGGYNEQFF

j_call: TRBJ1-2
d_call: -
v_call: TRBV7-9
clone_size: -
cdr3_nt: TGTGCCAGCAGCCCCGGGGAGGGGCGAATCTATGGCTACACCTTC
cdr3_aa: CASSPGEGRIYGYTF

j_call: TRBJ1-2
d_call: -
v_call: TRBV7-2
clone_size: -
cdr3_nt: TGTGCCAGCAGCTTAGTACAATTTAATTACATAGGCTACACCTTC
cdr3_aa: CASSLVQFNYIGYTF

j_call: TRBJ1-1
d_call: -
v_call: TRBV6-6
clone_size: few
cdr3_nt: TGTGCCACGACAACAGGGAAGACTGAAGCTTTCTTT
cdr3_aa: CATTTGKTEAFF

j_call: TRBJ2-1
d_call: -
v_call: TRBV27
clone_size: -
cdr3_nt: TGTGCCAGCAGTTTCCGGGGTTTGGTTGGCGGGGAGCAGTTCTTC
cdr3_aa: CASSFRGLVGGEQFF

j_call: TRBJ2-2
d_call: -
v_call: TRBV7-2
clone_size: -
cdr3_nt: TGTGCCAGCAGCCAGGCCGGGGAGCTGTTTTTT
cdr3_aa: CASSQAGELFF

j_call: TRBJ2-1
d_call: -
v_call: TRBV19
clone_size: -
cdr3_nt: TGTGCCAGTAGTATGGGAGGGGGGCTTGAGCAGTTCTTC
cdr3_aa: CASSMGGGLEQFF

j_call: TRBJ1-4
d_call: -
v_call: TRBV9
clone_size: once
cdr3_nt: TGTGCCAGCAGCGTAGCGGAGGGAAGTCAGGCTAATGAAAAACTGTTTTTT
cdr3_aa: CASSVAEGSQANEKLFF

j_call: TRBJ1-5
d_call: -
v_call: TRBV6-1
clone_size: -
cdr3_nt: TGTGCCAGCAGTGAAGCGCGGGGGGACAATCAGCCCCAGCATTTT
cdr3_aa: CASSEARGDNQPQHF

j_call: TRBJ2-7
d_call: TRBD2
v_call: TRBV6-1
clone_size: once
cdr3_nt: TGTGCCAGCAGCGTTAATAGCGGGGATTTTGTCGAGCAGTACTTC
cdr3_aa: CASSVNSGDFVEQYF

j_call: TRBJ1-3
d_call: -
v_call: TRBV5-1
clone_size: -
cdr3_nt: TGCGCCAGCAGCACACAGCCTACTGGAAACACCATATATTTT
cdr3_aa: CASSTQPTGNTIYF

j_call: TRBJ1-4
d_call: TRBD1
v_call: TRBV27
clone_size: -
cdr3_nt: TGTGCCAGCAGCCAAATAGGGGGCGGGTATGAAAAACTGTTTTTT
cdr3_aa: CASSQIGGGYEKLFF

j_call: TRBJ2-5
d_call: -
v_call: TRBV5-1
clone_size: once
cdr3_nt: TGCGCCAGCAGCTATCGGGGGGAGACCCAGTACTTC
cdr3_aa: CASSYRGETQYF

j_call: TRBJ1-1
d_call: -
v_call: TRBV19
clone_size: -
cdr3_nt: TGTGCCAGTAGTAAACAGGGCAACACTGAAGCTTTCTTT
cdr3_aa: CASSKQGNTEAFF

j_call: TRBJ2-5
d_call: -
v_call: TRBV30
clone_size: -
cdr3_nt: TGTGCCTGGATATCCCGGGGGCAAGAGACCCAGTACTTC
cdr3_aa: CAWISRGQETQYF

j_call: TRBJ1-5
d_call: -
v_call: TRBV5-4
clone_size: -
cdr3_nt: TGTGCCAGCAGCTCCTCTCTCACCCGGGATCAGCCCCAGCATTTT
cdr3_aa: CASSSSLTRDQPQHF

j_call: TRBJ2-5
d_call: -
v_call: TRBV7-6
clone_size: -
cdr3_nt: TGTGCCAGCAGCTATGTATACGGACGTACAGGGCCCCCCAGGGAGACCCAGTACTTC
cdr3_aa: CASSYVYGRTGPPRETQYF

j_call: TRBJ2-2
d_call: TRBD1
v_call: TRBV7-3
clone_size: -
cdr3_nt: TGTGCCAGCAGCGCCGGGACAGGGAGGGCCGGGGAGCTGTTTTTT
cdr3_aa: CASSAGTGRAGELFF

j_call: TRBJ2-3
d_call: TRBD2
v_call: TRBV4-2
clone_size: -
cdr3_nt: TGTGCCAGCAGCCAAGATTACGAGCGGGGGACCACAGATACGCAGTATTTT
cdr3_aa: CASSQDYERGTTDTQYF

j_call: TRBJ2-3
d_call: -
v_call: TRBV7-3
clone_size: -
cdr3_nt: TGTGCCAGCAGCCGTGGGGGCTACACAGATACGCAGTATTTT
cdr3_aa: CASSRGGYTDTQYF

j_call: TRBJ1-2
d_call: -
v_call: TRBV4-1
clone_size: -
cdr3_nt: TGCGCCAGCAGCCAAGATCAGGGTCCTCCTAACTATGGCTACACCTTC
cdr3_aa: CASSQDQGPPNYGYTF

j_call: TRBJ2-5
d_call: TRBD1
v_call: TRBV18
clone_size: -
cdr3_nt: TGTGCCAGCTCCCCTGACAGGGGAGAGACCCAGTACTTC
cdr3_aa: CASSPDRGETQYF

j_call: TRBJ2-7
d_call: TRBD2
v_call: TRBV13
clone_size: -
cdr3_nt: TGTGCCAGCAGCTTAGGTGCGGGGGGCTCCTACGAGCAGTACTTC
cdr3_aa: CASSLGAGGSYEQYF

j_call: TRBJ2-5
d_call: -
v_call: TRBV27
clone_size: -
cdr3_nt: TGTGCCAGCAGAAAGAACAGGGTCTTCCAAGAGACCCAGTACTTC
cdr3_aa: CASRKNRVFQETQYF

j_call: TRBJ2-3
d_call: TRBD2
v_call: TRBV5-4
clone_size: -
cdr3_nt: TGTGCCAGCAGCTTTAGCGGGGGGTTGGGAGATACGCAGTATTTT
cdr3_aa: CASSFSGGLGDTQYF

j_call: TRBJ2-7
d_call: -
v_call: TRBV6-1
clone_size: -
cdr3_nt: TGTGCCAGCAGTGAAAATCGGGCAGGGTTATACGAGCAGTACTTC
cdr3_aa: CASSENRAGLYEQYF

j_call: TRBJ1-6
d_call: TRBD1
v_call: TRBV5-8
clone_size: -
cdr3_nt: TGTGCCAGCAGCCGTGAGACAGGGCCTAGGCAGAGATATAATTCACCCCTCCACTTT
cdr3_aa: CASSRETGPRQRYNSPLHF

j_call: TRBJ2-3
d_call: -
v_call: TRBV21-1
clone_size: -
cdr3_nt: TGTGCCGGCTTTGTTTTCACTCTGAATACGGGGGGGCCCACCACCTGTATGAGCACAGATACGCAGTATTTT
cdr3_aa: CAGFVFTLNTGGPTTCMSTDTQYF

j_call: TRBJ2-5
d_call: -
v_call: TRBV19
clone_size: -
cdr3_nt: TGTGCCAGTAGCGACAACCCAGAGACCCAGTACTTC
cdr3_aa: CASSDNPETQYF

j_call: TRBJ1-2
d_call: TRBD1
v_call: TRBV2
clone_size: -
cdr3_nt: TGTGCCAGCATGAAAGAGAACAGGGGAAACTATGGCTACACCTTC
cdr3_aa: CASMKENRGNYGYTF